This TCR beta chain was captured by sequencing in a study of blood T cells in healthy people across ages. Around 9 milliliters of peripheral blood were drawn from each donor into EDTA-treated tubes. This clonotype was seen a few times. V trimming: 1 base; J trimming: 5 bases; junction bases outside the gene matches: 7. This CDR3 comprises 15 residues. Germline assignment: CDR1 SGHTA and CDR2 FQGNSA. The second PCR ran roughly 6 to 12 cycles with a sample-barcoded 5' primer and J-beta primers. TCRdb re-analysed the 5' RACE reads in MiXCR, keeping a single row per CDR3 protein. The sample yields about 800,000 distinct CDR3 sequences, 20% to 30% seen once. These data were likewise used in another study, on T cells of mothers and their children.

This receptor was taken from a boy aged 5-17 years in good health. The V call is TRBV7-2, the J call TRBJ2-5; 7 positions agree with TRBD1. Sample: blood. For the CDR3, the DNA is TGTGCCAGCAGCTTAGATGGACAGGCGCTGGAGACCCAGTACTTC. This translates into CASSLDGQALETQYF.